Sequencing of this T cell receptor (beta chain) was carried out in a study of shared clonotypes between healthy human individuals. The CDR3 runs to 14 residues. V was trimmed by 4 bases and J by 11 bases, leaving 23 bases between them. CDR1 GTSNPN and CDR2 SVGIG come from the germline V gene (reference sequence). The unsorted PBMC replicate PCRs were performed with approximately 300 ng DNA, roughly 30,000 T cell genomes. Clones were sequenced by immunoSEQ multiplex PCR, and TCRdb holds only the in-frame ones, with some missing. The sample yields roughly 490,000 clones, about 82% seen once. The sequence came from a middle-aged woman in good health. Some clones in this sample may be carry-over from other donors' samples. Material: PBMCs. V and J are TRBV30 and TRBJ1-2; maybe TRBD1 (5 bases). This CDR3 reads CAWTKTRPTEAYTF. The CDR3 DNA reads TGTGCCTGGACCAAAACCCGGCCGACAGAAGCTTACACCTTC.